This is a list of T cell receptor beta chains from one sample in a study of a mutant IDH1 vaccine in newly diagnosed glioma. These receptors' targets are unknown. TCRdb's table, derived via immunoSEQ multiplex PCR, lists solely in-frame clones and lacks some. The sample lists 30,000 to 45,000 clones; under 90% were seen once. This specimen was peripheral blood mononuclear cells (PBMCs), taken from a glioma patient whose treatment included an IDH1 peptide vaccine. All receptors come from a woman aged 25 to 39 with glioma. Some clones in this sample may be carry-over from other donors' samples. CDR3s include the opening cysteine and the closing phenylalanine or tryptophan. The order of the fields is V gene, clone size, D gene, J gene, CDR3 protein, CDR3 DNA. The D gene is left open where the match is weak. Size tells how often a clone was seen (once, few, many) or the class of an expanded clone, and some rows leave it out.

v_gene: TRBV2
abundance: few
d_gene: NA
j_gene: TRBJ1-2
CDR3aa: CASSEGAGYTF
CDR3nt: TGTGCCAGCAGTGAAGGGGCCGGCTACACCTTC

v_gene: TRBV7-8
abundance: once
d_gene: TRBD1
j_gene: TRBJ2-7
CDR3aa: CASSPTGAVLYEQYF
CDR3nt: TGTGCCAGCAGCCCTACAGGGGCGGTTCTCTACGAGCAGTACTTC

v_gene: TRBV2
abundance: NA
d_gene: NA
j_gene: TRBJ1-1
CDR3aa: CASSGGKANTEAFF
CDR3nt: TGTGCCAGCAGTGGAGGGAAGGCGAACACTGAAGCTTTCTTT

v_gene: TRBV25-1
abundance: NA
d_gene: NA
j_gene: TRBJ2-3
CDR3aa: CASSDAGQDTQYF
CDR3nt: TGTGCCAGCAGTGACGCGGGCCAAGATACGCAGTATTTT

v_gene: TRBV4-1
abundance: NA
d_gene: TRBD1
j_gene: TRBJ2-6
CDR3aa: CASSQGGGAKGANVLTF
CDR3nt: TGCGCCAGCAGCCAAGGAGGGGGCGCGAAAGGGGCCAACGTCCTGACTTTC

v_gene: TRBV15
abundance: NA
d_gene: NA
j_gene: TRBJ2-2
CDR3aa: CATSRDRARLTGELFF
CDR3nt: TGTGCCACCAGCAGAGATCGGGCTAGGCTGACCGGGGAGCTGTTTTTT

v_gene: TRBV7-6
abundance: NA
d_gene: NA
j_gene: TRBJ2-3
CDR3aa: CASSLAPGDTQYF
CDR3nt: TGTGCCAGCAGCTTAGCGCCAGGGGATACGCAGTATTTT

v_gene: TRBV7-6
abundance: NA
d_gene: TRBD2
j_gene: TRBJ2-1
CDR3aa: CASSILSGGRLYNEQFF
CDR3nt: TGTGCCAGCAGCATCCTTAGCGGGGGGAGGCTCTACAATGAGCAGTTCTTC

v_gene: TRBV4-2
abundance: NA
d_gene: NA
j_gene: TRBJ2-3
CDR3aa: CASSSISGFSTDTQYF
CDR3nt: TGTGCCAGCAGCTCGATCTCAGGGTTTAGCACAGATACGCAGTATTTT

v_gene: TRBV7-6
abundance: NA
d_gene: TRBD2
j_gene: TRBJ2-3
CDR3aa: CASSLVPLAGASTDTQYF
CDR3nt: TGTGCCAGCAGCTTAGTGCCTCTAGCGGGAGCTAGCACAGATACGCAGTATTTT

v_gene: TRBV10-2
abundance: NA
d_gene: NA
j_gene: TRBJ1-1
CDR3aa: CASSEGAYTEAFF
CDR3nt: TGCGCCAGCAGTGAAGGGGCGTACACTGAAGCTTTCTTT

v_gene: TRBV19
abundance: NA
d_gene: NA
j_gene: TRBJ1-5
CDR3aa: CASNLRVTNQPQHF
CDR3nt: TGTGCCAGTAATTTGCGTGTAACCAATCAGCCCCAGCATTTT

v_gene: TRBV2
abundance: NA
d_gene: TRBD1
j_gene: TRBJ1-2
CDR3aa: CASSGDPGTGKMYGYTF
CDR3nt: TGTGCCAGCTCTGGGGATCCCGGGACAGGGAAGATGTATGGCTACACCTTC

v_gene: TRBV5-1
abundance: NA
d_gene: NA
j_gene: TRBJ1-3
CDR3aa: CASSSGHEIGNTIYF
CDR3nt: TGCGCCAGCAGTTCGGGGCACGAGATCGGAAACACCATATATTTT

v_gene: TRBV10-1
abundance: few
d_gene: NA
j_gene: TRBJ1-1
CDR3aa: CASSESKEGAFF
CDR3nt: TGCGCCAGCAGTGAGTCGAAGGAGGGAGCTTTCTTT

v_gene: TRBV19
abundance: NA
d_gene: NA
j_gene: TRBJ1-4
CDR3aa: CASSETGPPGKLFF
CDR3nt: TGTGCCAGTAGTGAAACGGGGCCCCCTGGGAAACTGTTTTTT

v_gene: TRBV5-1
abundance: NA
d_gene: TRBD1
j_gene: TRBJ2-1
CDR3aa: CASSFSGGWEQFF
CDR3nt: TGCGCCAGCAGTTTTTCAGGGGGCTGGGAGCAGTTCTTC

v_gene: TRBV30
abundance: NA
d_gene: TRBD2
j_gene: TRBJ2-7
CDR3aa: CAWSPLAGVDEQYF
CDR3nt: TGTGCCTGGAGTCCCCTAGCGGGAGTGGACGAGCAGTACTTC

v_gene: TRBV5-1
abundance: few
d_gene: NA
j_gene: TRBJ1-1
CDR3aa: CASSSPPNTEAFF
CDR3nt: TGCGCCAGCAGCTCACCACCAAACACTGAAGCTTTCTTT

v_gene: TRBV7-9
abundance: NA
d_gene: TRBD1
j_gene: TRBJ1-1
CDR3aa: CASSLGTGVPEAFF
CDR3nt: TGTGCCAGCAGCCTCGGGACAGGGGTTCCTGAAGCTTTCTTT

v_gene: TRBV7-9
abundance: NA
d_gene: TRBD2
j_gene: TRBJ2-7
CDR3aa: CASSGREAPEQYF
CDR3nt: TGTGCCAGCAGCGGCCGGGAGGCCCCCGAGCAGTACTTC

v_gene: TRBV2
abundance: NA
d_gene: NA
j_gene: TRBJ1-5
CDR3aa: CASSVVGGRGGNQPQHF
CDR3nt: TGTGCCAGCAGTGTTGTGGGGGGCAGGGGAGGCAATCAGCCCCAGCATTTT

v_gene: TRBV2
abundance: NA
d_gene: TRBD1
j_gene: TRBJ1-2
CDR3aa: CASRSQGDVNYGYTF
CDR3nt: TGTGCCAGCAGATCACAGGGGGATGTTAACTATGGCTACACCTTC

v_gene: TRBV9
abundance: NA
d_gene: NA
j_gene: TRBJ1-3
CDR3aa: CASSYTGISGNTIYF
CDR3nt: TGTGCCAGCAGCTATACAGGAATCTCTGGAAACACCATATATTTT

v_gene: TRBV7-9
abundance: NA
d_gene: TRBD2
j_gene: TRBJ2-7
CDR3aa: CASSQLAGAPRAYEQYF
CDR3nt: TGTGCCAGCAGCCAACTAGCGGGAGCTCCTCGGGCCTACGAGCAGTACTTC

v_gene: TRBV29-1
abundance: NA
d_gene: NA
j_gene: TRBJ2-7
CDR3aa: CSVASGPYEQYF
CDR3nt: TGCAGCGTTGCTTCTGGGCCCTACGAGCAGTACTTC

v_gene: TRBV6-1
abundance: once
d_gene: NA
j_gene: TRBJ1-2
CDR3aa: CASSERLSGYTF
CDR3nt: TGTGCCAGCAGTGAAAGGCTGAGCGGCTACACCTTC

v_gene: TRBV7-2
abundance: once
d_gene: NA
j_gene: TRBJ2-3
CDR3aa: CASSFKDRLRDADTQYF
CDR3nt: TGTGCCAGCAGCTTTAAGGACCGGCTACGCGATGCAGATACGCAGTATTTT

v_gene: TRBV9
abundance: NA
d_gene: NA
j_gene: TRBJ2-3
CDR3aa: CASSVGALTDTQYF
CDR3nt: TGTGCCAGCAGCGTAGGGGCGCTCACAGATACGCAGTATTTT

v_gene: TRBV6-5
abundance: NA
d_gene: NA
j_gene: TRBJ1-1
CDR3aa: CASKLGTEAFF
CDR3nt: TGTGCCAGCAAGCTTGGGACAGAAGCTTTCTTT

v_gene: TRBV19
abundance: large
d_gene: NA
j_gene: TRBJ2-3
CDR3aa: CASEGDTQYF
CDR3nt: TGTGCCAGTGAGGGGGATACGCAGTATTTT

v_gene: TRBV11-2
abundance: few
d_gene: NA
j_gene: TRBJ2-7
CDR3aa: CASSLQRDSYEQYF
CDR3nt: TGTGCCAGCAGCTTACAGCGTGACTCCTACGAGCAGTACTTC

v_gene: TRBV19
abundance: NA
d_gene: NA
j_gene: TRBJ2-1
CDR3aa: CATSSQGPYNEQFF
CDR3nt: TGTGCCACCTCCTCTCAGGGTCCCTACAATGAGCAGTTCTTC

v_gene: TRBV29-1
abundance: NA
d_gene: NA
j_gene: TRBJ2-3
CDR3aa: CSAATGDTQYF
CDR3nt: TGCAGCGCCGCGACAGGAGATACGCAGTATTTT

v_gene: TRBV2
abundance: NA
d_gene: NA
j_gene: TRBJ2-1
CDR3aa: CASRAAGAYNEQFF
CDR3nt: TGTGCCAGCCGAGCAGCGGGTGCCTACAATGAGCAGTTCTTC

v_gene: TRBV7-9
abundance: NA
d_gene: NA
j_gene: TRBJ2-7
CDR3aa: CASSLGAGGEQYF
CDR3nt: TGTGCCAGCAGTTTGGGAGCAGGTGGCGAGCAGTACTTC

v_gene: TRBV4-1
abundance: few
d_gene: NA
j_gene: TRBJ1-1
CDR3aa: CASSHENTEAFF
CDR3nt: TGCGCCAGCAGCCATGAAAACACTGAAGCTTTCTTT

v_gene: TRBV5-1
abundance: NA
d_gene: TRBD2
j_gene: TRBJ2-7
CDR3aa: CASSFSREGPYEQYF
CDR3nt: TGCGCCAGCAGCTTTAGCCGGGAGGGCCCCTACGAGCAGTACTTC

v_gene: TRBV18
abundance: NA
d_gene: TRBD1
j_gene: TRBJ1-5
CDR3aa: CASSPKQRLQGATNQPQHF
CDR3nt: TGTGCCAGCTCACCAAAACAACGGCTACAGGGGGCGACCAATCAGCCCCAGCATTTT

v_gene: TRBV4-1
abundance: NA
d_gene: NA
j_gene: TRBJ2-7
CDR3aa: CASSQEGQVYIEQYF
CDR3nt: TGCGCCAGCAGCCAAGAGGGGCAGGTCTACATCGAGCAGTACTTC

v_gene: TRBV10-1
abundance: NA
d_gene: NA
j_gene: TRBJ2-3
CDR3aa: CATHRRGFTDTQYF
CDR3nt: TGCGCCACCCACCGGCGGGGCTTCACAGATACGCAGTATTTT

v_gene: TRBV11-2
abundance: NA
d_gene: NA
j_gene: TRBJ1-1
CDR3aa: CASSLYGGETEAFF
CDR3nt: TGTGCCAGCAGCTTATACGGGGGAGAGACTGAAGCTTTCTTT

v_gene: TRBV6-5
abundance: once
d_gene: NA
j_gene: TRBJ2-1
CDR3aa: CASSYILGDNEQFF
CDR3nt: TGTGCCAGCAGTTACATACTAGGGGACAATGAGCAGTTCTTC

v_gene: TRBV7-9
abundance: NA
d_gene: NA
j_gene: TRBJ2-1
CDR3aa: CASSLGPTGSEQFF
CDR3nt: TGTGCCAGCAGCTTAGGACCCACAGGGAGTGAGCAGTTCTTC

v_gene: TRBV7-9
abundance: NA
d_gene: NA
j_gene: TRBJ1-2
CDR3aa: CASSLGGAYLNYGYTF
CDR3nt: TGTGCCAGCAGCTTAGGAGGCGCATATCTTAACTATGGCTACACCTTC

v_gene: TRBV4-3
abundance: few
d_gene: TRBD1
j_gene: TRBJ2-7
CDR3aa: CASSQDRTGRPLYEQYF
CDR3nt: TGCGCCAGCAGCCAAGATAGGACAGGGAGGCCCCTCTACGAGCAGTACTTC

v_gene: TRBV30
abundance: NA
d_gene: TRBD1
j_gene: TRBJ2-7
CDR3aa: CAWSSGQGSSYEQYF
CDR3nt: TGTGCCTGGAGTTCTGGACAGGGGAGCTCCTACGAGCAGTACTTC

v_gene: TRBV11-3
abundance: NA
d_gene: TRBD1
j_gene: TRBJ2-5
CDR3aa: CASSLGQGPQETQYF
CDR3nt: TGTGCCAGCAGCTTAGGACAGGGGCCTCAAGAGACCCAGTACTTC

v_gene: TRBV14
abundance: NA
d_gene: TRBD2
j_gene: TRBJ2-1
CDR3aa: CASSGVLAGNNEQFF
CDR3nt: TGTGCCAGCAGCGGAGTTCTAGCGGGGAACAATGAGCAGTTCTTC

v_gene: TRBV6-1
abundance: NA
d_gene: NA
j_gene: TRBJ1-3
CDR3aa: CASQKTDSGNTIYF
CDR3nt: TGTGCCAGCCAAAAGACAGACTCTGGAAACACCATATATTTT

v_gene: TRBV5-4
abundance: NA
d_gene: TRBD2
j_gene: TRBJ2-3
CDR3aa: CASSSAGGSASTDTQYF
CDR3nt: TGTGCCAGCAGCTCTGCGGGGGGTAGCGCTAGCACAGATACGCAGTATTTT